This T cell receptor (beta chain) was identified during a study of Ad26.COV2.S vaccination and SARS-CoV-2 variants. Study details: Donor allocation was to the COV1001 Ad26.COV2.S trial arm.

Study-level points and caveats: Total responses of T cells may have been underestimated by the analyses of TCR breadth and depth.

As for treatment: roughly 18 received Ad26.COV2.S at low or high dose, single or two shots; 5 received placebo; per-sample allocation not given. All samples were drawn on day 63, counting from the first vaccine or placebo injection. It was Wuhan-strain SARS-CoV-2 spike that the Ad26 vaccine vector expressed. Produced via immunoSEQ multiplex PCR; TCRdb's table is partial and in-frame only. The sample contains 300,000 to 400,000 clones, around four fifths of which appear only once. As regards this clone: Its antigen is not known.

From germline, CDR1 is MNHEY and CDR2 SMNVEV (reference sequence). The ends were cut back, 8 bases at V and 7 bases at J, with 21 bases in the middle. The length of the CDR3 is 16 residues. The receptor was derived from a person aged 18-60 years who received the Ad26.COV2.S COVID-19 vaccine or a placebo. The V and J genes are TRBV27 and TRBJ1-6; a possible D gene is TRBD1 (5 bases). The sample consisted of peripheral blood, taken in a trial of Ad26.COV2.S vaccine versus placebo. The chain's CDR3 is CASQQPLTAGNSPLHF. The CDR3 coding sequence is TGTGCCAGCCAACAACCCTTGACAGCGGGGAATTCACCCCTCCACTTT.